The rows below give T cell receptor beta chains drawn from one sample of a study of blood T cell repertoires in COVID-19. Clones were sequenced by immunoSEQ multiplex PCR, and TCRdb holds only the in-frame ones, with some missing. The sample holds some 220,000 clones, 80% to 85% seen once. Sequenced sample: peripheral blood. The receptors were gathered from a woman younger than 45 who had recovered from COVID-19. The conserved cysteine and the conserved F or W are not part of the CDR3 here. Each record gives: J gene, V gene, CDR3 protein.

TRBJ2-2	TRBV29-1	SVGSMSNTGELF
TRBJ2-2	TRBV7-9	ASSNPGQGRAGELF
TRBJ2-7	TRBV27	ASSLGSVDLYEQY
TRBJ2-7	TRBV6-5	ANLSGALDYEQY
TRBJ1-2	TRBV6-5	ASSSRGRGYGYT
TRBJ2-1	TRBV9	ASSGPLAGEGGEQF
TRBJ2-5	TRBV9	ASSGRGGAKTQY
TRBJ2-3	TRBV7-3	ASSLVLGGTAATQY
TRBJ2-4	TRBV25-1	ASSEGRGLAKNIQY
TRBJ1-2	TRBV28	ASSLSDKTYGYT
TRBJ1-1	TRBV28	ASILRTGGPSTEAF
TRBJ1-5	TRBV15	ATSRDQEPQH
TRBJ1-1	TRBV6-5	ASSIRQGGTEAF
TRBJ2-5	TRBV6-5	ASSLSHQRKETQY
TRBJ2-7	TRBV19	ASSIAGQGYEQY
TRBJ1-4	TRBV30	ARSLGGFEDEKLF
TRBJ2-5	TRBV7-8	ASSYPPSRETQY
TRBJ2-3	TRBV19	ASSIGASPIQY
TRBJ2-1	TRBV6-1	ASSEGSSGGRDEQF
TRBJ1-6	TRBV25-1	ASSVYSRDSPLH
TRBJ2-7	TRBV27	ASSPRTGAWEQY
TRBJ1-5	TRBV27	ASTPGGSTVLGQPQH
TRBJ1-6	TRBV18	ASSPEAAPLSPLH
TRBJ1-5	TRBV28	ASSYRGDGQPQH
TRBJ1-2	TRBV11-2	ASSSDSYYGYT
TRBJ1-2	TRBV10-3	AISRTGIDGYT
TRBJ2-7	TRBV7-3	ASSAQTGGEQY
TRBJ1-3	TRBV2	ASSRDSSGNTIY
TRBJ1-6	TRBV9	ASSPLSYGGGSYNSPLH
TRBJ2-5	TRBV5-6	ASSYSDRALGTQY
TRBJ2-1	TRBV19	ASSIGRAGRNEQF
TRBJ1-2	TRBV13	ASSLGGAYGYT
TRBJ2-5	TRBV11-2	ASSPGEETQY
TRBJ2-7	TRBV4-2	ASSQGLVEHEQY
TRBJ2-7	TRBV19	ASSIRRGQVYEQY
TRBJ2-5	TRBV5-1	ASSFSGTGEETQY
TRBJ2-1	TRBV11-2	ASSPPVAVRRFSYNEQF
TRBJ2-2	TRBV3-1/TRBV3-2	ASSQLAGATGELF
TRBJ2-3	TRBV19	ASTPRLASTDTQY
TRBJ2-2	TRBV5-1	ASSTTVGELF
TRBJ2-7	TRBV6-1	ASSEIQGRYEQY